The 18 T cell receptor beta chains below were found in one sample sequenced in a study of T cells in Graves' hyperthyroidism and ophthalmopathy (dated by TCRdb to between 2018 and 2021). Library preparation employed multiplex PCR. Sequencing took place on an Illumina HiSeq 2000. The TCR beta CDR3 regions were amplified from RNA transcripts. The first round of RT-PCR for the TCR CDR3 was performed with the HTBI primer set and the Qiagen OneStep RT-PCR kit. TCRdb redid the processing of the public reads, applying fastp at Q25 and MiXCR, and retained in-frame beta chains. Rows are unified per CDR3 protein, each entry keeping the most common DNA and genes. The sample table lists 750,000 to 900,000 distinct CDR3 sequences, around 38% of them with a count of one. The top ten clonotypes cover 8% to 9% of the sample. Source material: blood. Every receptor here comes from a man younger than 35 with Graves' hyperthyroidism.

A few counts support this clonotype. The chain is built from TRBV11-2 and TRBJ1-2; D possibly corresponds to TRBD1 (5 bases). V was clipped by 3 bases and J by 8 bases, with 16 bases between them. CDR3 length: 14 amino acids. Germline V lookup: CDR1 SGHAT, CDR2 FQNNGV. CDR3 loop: CASSLAGTEEGYTF. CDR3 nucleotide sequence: TGTGCCAGCAGCTTGGCCGGGACGGAGGAGGGCTACACCTTC.

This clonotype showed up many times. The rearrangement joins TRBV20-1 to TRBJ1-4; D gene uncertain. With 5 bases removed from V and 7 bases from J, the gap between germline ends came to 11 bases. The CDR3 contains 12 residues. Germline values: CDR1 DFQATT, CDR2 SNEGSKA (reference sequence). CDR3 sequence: CSAVGVAEKLFF. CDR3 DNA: TGCAGTGCTGTCGGGGTCGCTGAAAAACTGTTTTTT.

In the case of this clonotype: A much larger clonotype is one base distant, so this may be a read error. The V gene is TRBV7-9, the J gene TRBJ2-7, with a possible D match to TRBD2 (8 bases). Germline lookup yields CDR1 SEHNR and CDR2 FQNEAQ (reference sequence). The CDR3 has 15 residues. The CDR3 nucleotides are TGTACCAGCAGCTTAGCGGGACAGCGCTCCTACGAGCAGTACTTC. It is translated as CTSSLAGQRSYEQYF.

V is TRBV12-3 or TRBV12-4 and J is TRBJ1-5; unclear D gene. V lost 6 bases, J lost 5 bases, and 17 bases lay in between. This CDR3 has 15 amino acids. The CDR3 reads CASSSPRTGYQPQHF. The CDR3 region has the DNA TGTGCCAGCAGCTCCCCTCGGACGGGTTATCAGCCCCAGCATTTT.

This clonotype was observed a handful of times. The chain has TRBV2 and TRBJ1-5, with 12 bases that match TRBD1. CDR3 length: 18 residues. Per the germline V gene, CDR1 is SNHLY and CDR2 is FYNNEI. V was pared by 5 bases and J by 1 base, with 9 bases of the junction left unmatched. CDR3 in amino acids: CASSNRPGTGGSNQPQHF. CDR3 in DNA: TGTGCCAGCAGTAACCGTCCCGGGACAGGGGGCAGCAATCAGCCCCAGCATTTT.

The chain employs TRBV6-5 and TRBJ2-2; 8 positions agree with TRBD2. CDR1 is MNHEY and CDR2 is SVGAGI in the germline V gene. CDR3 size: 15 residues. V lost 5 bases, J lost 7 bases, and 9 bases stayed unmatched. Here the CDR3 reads CASSPRGGGGGELFF. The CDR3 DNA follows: TGTGCCAGCAGTCCTCGGGGGGGCGGTGGCGGGGAGCTGTTTTTT.

This CDR3 reads CSVEADRGWFDEQYF. The CDR3 DNA sequence: TGCAGCGTTGAGGCCGACAGGGGATGGTTCGATGAGCAGTACTTC. The rearrangement uses TRBV29-1 and TRBJ2-7; 8 positions match TRBD1. V lost 3 bases and J lost 7; bases outside the gene matches: 14. Germline loops: CDR1 SQVTM, CDR2 ANQGSEA. This CDR3 has 15 residues.

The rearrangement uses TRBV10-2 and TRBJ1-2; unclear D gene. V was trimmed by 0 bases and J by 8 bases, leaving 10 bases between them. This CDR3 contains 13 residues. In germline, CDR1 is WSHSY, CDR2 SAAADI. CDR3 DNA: TGCGCCAGCAGTGAGTCGGAGACGGGAGGCTACACCTTC. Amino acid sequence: CASSESETGGYTF.

The CDR3 loop is CASSIGGVGYETQYF. CDR3 nucleotide sequence: TGTGCCAGTAGTATAGGTGGCGTGGGGTACGAGACCCAGTACTTC. The rearrangement links TRBV19 to TRBJ2-5; D remains ambiguous. This CDR3 has 15 residues. Germline V lookup: CDR1 LNHDA, CDR2 SQIVND (reference sequence). Trimming pared 1 base from V and 5 bases from J, leaving 14 bases between.

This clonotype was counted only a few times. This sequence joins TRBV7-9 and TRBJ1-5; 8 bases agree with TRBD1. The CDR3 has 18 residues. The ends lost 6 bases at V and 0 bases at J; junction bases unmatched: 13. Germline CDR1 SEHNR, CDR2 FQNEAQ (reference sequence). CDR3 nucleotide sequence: TGTGCCAGCAGTCCGCAGGGGGCGCGGCGGTATAGCAATCAGCCCCAGCATTTT. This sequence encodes CASSPQGARRYSNQPQHF. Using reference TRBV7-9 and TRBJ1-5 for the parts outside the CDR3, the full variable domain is DTGVSQNPRHKITKRGQNVTFRCDPISEHNRLYWYRQTLGQGPEFLTYFQNEAQLEKSRLLSDRFSAERPKGSFSTLEIQRTEQGDSAMYLCASSPQGARRYSNQPQHFGDGTRLSIL.

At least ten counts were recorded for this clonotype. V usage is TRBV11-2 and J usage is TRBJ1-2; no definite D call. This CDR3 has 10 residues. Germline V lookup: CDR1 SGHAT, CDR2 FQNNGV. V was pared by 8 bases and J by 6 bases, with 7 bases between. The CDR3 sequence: CASGSNGYTF. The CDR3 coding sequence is TGTGCCAGCGGTTCGAATGGCTACACCTTC.

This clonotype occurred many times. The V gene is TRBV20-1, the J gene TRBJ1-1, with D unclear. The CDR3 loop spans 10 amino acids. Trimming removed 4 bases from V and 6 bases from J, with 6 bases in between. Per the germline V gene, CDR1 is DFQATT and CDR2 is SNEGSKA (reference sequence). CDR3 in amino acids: CSAIWAEAFF. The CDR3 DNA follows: TGCAGTGCTATTTGGGCTGAAGCTTTCTTT.

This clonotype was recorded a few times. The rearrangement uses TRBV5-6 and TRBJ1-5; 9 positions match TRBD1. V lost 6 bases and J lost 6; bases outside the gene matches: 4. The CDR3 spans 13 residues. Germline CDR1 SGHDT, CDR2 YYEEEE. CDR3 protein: CASTLGQGQPQHF. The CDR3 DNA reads TGTGCCAGCACCCTGGGACAGGGTCAGCCCCAGCATTTT.

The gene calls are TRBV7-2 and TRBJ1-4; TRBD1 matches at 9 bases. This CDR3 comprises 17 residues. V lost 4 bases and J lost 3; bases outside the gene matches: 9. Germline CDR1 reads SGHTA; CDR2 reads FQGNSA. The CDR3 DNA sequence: TGTGCCAGCAGCTCCGCCAGAACAGGGGGCTCTAATGAAAAACTGTTTTTT. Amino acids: CASSSARTGGSNEKLFF.

In DNA, the CDR3 is TGTGCCAGCAGTTCGAGCCGGGACAGCAATCAGCCCCAGCATTTT. It specifies CASSSSRDSNQPQHF. V usage is TRBV12-3 or TRBV12-4 and J usage is TRBJ1-5; tentatively, D is TRBD1 (5 bases). The CDR3 sequence is 15 residues long. V was pared by 4 bases and J by 1 base, with 11 bases between.

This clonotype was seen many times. The CDR3 loop reads CASSLQGVNQPQHF. The CDR3 nucleotides read TGTGCCAGCAGTTTACAGGGCGTGAATCAGCCCCAGCATTTT. V usage is TRBV12-3 or TRBV12-4 and J usage is TRBJ1-5; tentative D call: TRBD1 (5 bases). V gave up 2 bases and J gave up 4 bases, with 9 bases separating them. The CDR3 covers 14 residues.

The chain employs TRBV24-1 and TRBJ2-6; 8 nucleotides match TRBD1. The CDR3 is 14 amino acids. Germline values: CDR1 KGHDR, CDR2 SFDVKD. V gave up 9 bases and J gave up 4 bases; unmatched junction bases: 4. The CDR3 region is CATPTGAGANVLTF. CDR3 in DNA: TGTGCCACCCCGACAGGGGCGGGGGCCAACGTCCTGACTTTC.

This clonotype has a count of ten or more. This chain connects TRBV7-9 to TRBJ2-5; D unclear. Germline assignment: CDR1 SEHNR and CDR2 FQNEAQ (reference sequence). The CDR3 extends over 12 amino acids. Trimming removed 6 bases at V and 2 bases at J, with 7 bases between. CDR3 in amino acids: CASSSDQETQYF. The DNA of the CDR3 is TGTGCCAGCAGTTCGGATCAAGAGACCCAGTACTTC. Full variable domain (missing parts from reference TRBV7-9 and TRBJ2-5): DTGVSQNPRHKITKRGQNVTFRCDPISEHNRLYWYRQTLGQGPEFLTYFQNEAQLEKSRLLSDRFSAERPKGSFSTLEIQRTEQGDSAMYLCASSSDQETQYFGPGTRLLVL.